This TCR beta chain was identified during a study of early T cells in non-severe SARS-CoV-2 infection. As part of library construction, unique molecular identifiers were attached to individual cDNA molecules. MiXCR was run by TCRdb on the 5' RACE reads, yielding one entry per CDR3 protein. The table has 15,000 to 25,000 distinct CDR3 sequences, 4% to 5.5% seen once; the top ten hold about 7%. This clonotype was counted at least ten times. CDR1 and CDR2 (germline): LGHDT, YNNKEL (reference sequence). The ends lost 1 base at V and 4 bases at J; junction bases unmatched: 6. The CDR3 runs to 15 residues. This sequence was found in an adult who was a healthcare worker with PCR-confirmed SARS-CoV-2 infection or an uninfected control (not recorded which). Sequenced: whole blood. The J gene is TRBJ2-7, the V gene TRBV3-1; 8 positions match TRBD2. In nucleotides, the CDR3 is TGTGCCAGCAGCCAAGCAGGAGCGGGGGAGTACGAGCAGTACTTC. Protein product: CASSQAGAGEYEQYF.